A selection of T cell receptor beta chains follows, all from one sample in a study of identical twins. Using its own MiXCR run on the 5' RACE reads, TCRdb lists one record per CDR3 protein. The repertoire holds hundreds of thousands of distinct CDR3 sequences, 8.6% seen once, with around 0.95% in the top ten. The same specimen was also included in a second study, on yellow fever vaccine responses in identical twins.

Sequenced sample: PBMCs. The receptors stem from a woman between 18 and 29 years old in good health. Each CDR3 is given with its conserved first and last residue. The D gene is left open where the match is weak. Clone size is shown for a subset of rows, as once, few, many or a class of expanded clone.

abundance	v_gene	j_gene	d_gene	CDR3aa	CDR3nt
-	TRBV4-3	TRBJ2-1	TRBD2	CASREAGGPYNEQFF	TGCGCCAGCAGGGAAGCGGGAGGGCCTTACAATGAGCAGTTCTTC
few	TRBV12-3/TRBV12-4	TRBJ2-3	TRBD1	CASRRDRGADTQYF	TGTGCCAGCAGACGTGACAGGGGAGCCGATACGCAGTATTTT
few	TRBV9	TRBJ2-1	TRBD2	CASSGSTGTRQFF	TGTGCCAGCAGCGGATCCACCGGGACTAGACAGTTCTTC
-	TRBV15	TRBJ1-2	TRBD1	CATLGGQGENGYTF	TGTGCCACCTTGGGGGGACAGGGAGAGAATGGCTACACCTTC
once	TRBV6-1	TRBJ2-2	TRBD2	CASSPGTRGWAGELFF	TGTGCCAGCAGTCCCGGGACTAGGGGTTGGGCCGGGGAGCTGTTTTTT
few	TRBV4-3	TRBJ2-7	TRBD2	CASSQGFSAGGSYEQYF	TGCGCCAGCAGCCAAGGGTTCTCAGCGGGAGGGTCCTACGAGCAGTACTTC
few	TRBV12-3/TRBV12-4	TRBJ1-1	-	CASSQVGEGTEAFF	TGTGCCAGCAGTCAAGTAGGGGAGGGCACTGAAGCTTTCTTT
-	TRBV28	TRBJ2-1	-	CASSGSGWGQFF	TGTGCCAGCAGTGGTTCAGGGTGGGGGCAGTTCTTC
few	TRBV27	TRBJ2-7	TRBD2	CASSPRAGENYEQYF	TGTGCCAGCAGTCCCAGGGCGGGGGAAAACTACGAGCAGTACTTC
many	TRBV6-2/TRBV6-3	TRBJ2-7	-	CASRPLPGSYEQYF	TGTGCCAGCAGGCCGCTCCCCGGATCCTACGAGCAGTACTTC
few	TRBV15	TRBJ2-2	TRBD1	CATAGQGAVAYTGELFF	TGTGCCACCGCGGGACAGGGGGCCGTGGCGTATACCGGGGAGCTGTTTTTT
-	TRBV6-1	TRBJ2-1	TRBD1	CASSEARDRYNEQFF	TGTGCCAGCAGTGAAGCCCGGGACAGATACAATGAGCAGTTCTTC
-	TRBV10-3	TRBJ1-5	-	CAISESVTGLNQPQHF	TGTGCCATCAGTGAGTCGGTAACAGGGCTCAATCAGCCCCAGCATTTT
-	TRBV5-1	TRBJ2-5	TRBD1	CASSSRTGDNSIETQYF	TGCGCCAGCAGCTCGAGGACAGGAGACAATTCTATAGAGACCCAGTACTTC
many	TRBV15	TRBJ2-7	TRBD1	CATSRRTGFIYEQYF	TGTGCCACCAGCAGAAGGACAGGGTTTATCTACGAGCAGTACTTC
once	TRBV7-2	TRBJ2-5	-	CASSQENRVPQETQYF	TGTGCCAGCAGCCAAGAAAACAGGGTGCCCCAAGAGACCCAGTACTTC
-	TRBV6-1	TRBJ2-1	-	CASSKFSAAYNEQFF	TGTGCCAGCAGTAAATTCTCGGCGGCCTACAATGAGCAGTTCTTC
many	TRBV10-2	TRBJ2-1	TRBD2	CASTRLAGGDEQFF	TGCGCCAGCACCCGGCTAGCGGGAGGTGATGAGCAGTTCTTC
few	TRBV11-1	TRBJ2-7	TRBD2	CASSLYKAGTTIRYEQYF	TGTGCCAGCAGCTTATATAAGGCCGGGACTACCATACGCTACGAGCAGTACTTC
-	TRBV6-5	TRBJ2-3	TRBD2	CASSYTPSGRGASDTQYF	TGTGCCAGCAGTTACACCCCCAGTGGGCGGGGGGCATCAGATACGCAGTATTTT
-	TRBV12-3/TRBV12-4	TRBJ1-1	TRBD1	CASSSSGTGAFEAFF	TGTGCCAGCAGTTCTTCCGGGACAGGGGCCTTTGAAGCTTTCTTT
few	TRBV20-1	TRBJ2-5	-	CSARQGQGETQYF	TGCAGTGCTAGACAGGGCCAAGGGGAGACCCAGTACTTC
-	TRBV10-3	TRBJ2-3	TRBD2	CASGGGRLAGTTDTQYF	TGTGCTTCGGGAGGGGGGAGACTAGCGGGAACCACAGATACGCAGTATTTT
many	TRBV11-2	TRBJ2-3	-	CASSPGQSLDVDTQYF	TGTGCCAGCAGCCCTGGACAGAGCCTCGATGTGGATACGCAGTATTTT
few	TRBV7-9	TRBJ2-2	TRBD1	CASQDRTNTGELFF	TGTGCCAGCCAGGACAGGACGAACACCGGGGAGCTGTTTTTT
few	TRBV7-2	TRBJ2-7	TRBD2	CASSPRSGGVNEQYF	TGTGCCAGCAGCCCCCGAAGCGGGGGGGTGAACGAGCAGTACTTC
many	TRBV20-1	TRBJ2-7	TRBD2	CSASPGLAVHEQYF	TGCAGTGCTAGTCCGGGACTAGCTGTCCACGAGCAGTACTTC
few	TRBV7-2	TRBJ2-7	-	CASSFAVGTAYEQYF	TGTGCCAGCAGCTTCGCTGTGGGGACGGCCTACGAGCAGTACTTC
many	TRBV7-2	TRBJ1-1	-	CASSSRTPENTEAFF	TGTGCCAGCAGCTCTCGGACACCCGAGAACACTGAAGCTTTCTTT
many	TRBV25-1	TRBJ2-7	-	CASSAGQLISSYEQYF	TGTGCCAGCAGTGCCGGACAGTTAATAAGCTCCTACGAGCAGTACTTC
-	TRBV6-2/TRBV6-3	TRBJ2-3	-	CASSYEPDSPTDTQYF	TGTGCCAGCAGTTACGAACCGGACAGCCCAACAGATACGCAGTATTTT
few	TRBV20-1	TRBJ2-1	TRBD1	CSASWQGANNEQFF	TGCAGTGCTAGTTGGCAGGGGGCTAACAATGAGCAGTTCTTC
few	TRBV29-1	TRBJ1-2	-	CSVTNNRDPNYGYTF	TGCAGCGTTACCAATAACAGAGACCCTAACTATGGCTACACCTTC
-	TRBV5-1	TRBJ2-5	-	CASSYSRIETQYF	TGCGCCAGCAGCTACTCTCGGATCGAGACCCAGTACTTC
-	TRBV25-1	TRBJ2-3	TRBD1	CASSEGGDRATDTQYF	TGTGCCAGCAGTGAAGGAGGTGACAGGGCCACAGATACGCAGTATTTT
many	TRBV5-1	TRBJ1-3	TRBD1	CASSSQGKENTIYF	TGCGCCAGCAGCTCACAGGGGAAAGAAAACACCATATATTTT
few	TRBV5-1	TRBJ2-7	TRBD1	CASKVAGTETDEQYF	TGCGCCAGTAAAGTGGCCGGGACAGAGACTGACGAGCAGTACTTC
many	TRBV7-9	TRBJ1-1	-	CALNTGGTEAFF	TGTGCCCTCAACACGGGGGGCACTGAAGCTTTCTTT
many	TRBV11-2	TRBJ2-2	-	CASSLIQGLLPGELFF	TGTGCCAGCAGCTTAATACAGGGCCTTTTACCCGGGGAGCTGTTTTTT
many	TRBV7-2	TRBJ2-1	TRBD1	CASSLRRPGQGRNEQFF	TGTGCCAGCAGCTTACGGAGACCGGGACAGGGTAGAAATGAGCAGTTCTTC
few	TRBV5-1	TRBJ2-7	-	CASSLSSTPVRLTYEQYF	TGCGCCAGCAGCCTGTCCTCGACTCCGGTCCGTCTGACCTACGAGCAGTACTTC
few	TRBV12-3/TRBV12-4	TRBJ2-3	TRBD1	CASSHPGQGTTDTQYF	TGTGCCAGCAGCCATCCGGGACAGGGAACCACAGATACGCAGTATTTT
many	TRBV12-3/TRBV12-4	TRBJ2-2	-	CASSLSMRATNTGELFF	TGTGCCAGCAGTTTAAGTATGAGGGCCACCAACACCGGGGAGCTGTTTTTT
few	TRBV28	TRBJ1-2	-	CASSRTVDYGYTF	TGTGCCAGCAGCAGAACAGTCGACTATGGCTACACCTTC
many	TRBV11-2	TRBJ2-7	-	CASSSESYEQYF	TGTGCCAGCAGCTCCGAGTCCTACGAGCAGTACTTC
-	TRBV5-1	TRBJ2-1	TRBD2	CASSLVLAGHPRGEQFF	TGCGCCAGCAGCTTGGTTCTAGCGGGACATCCCAGGGGTGAGCAGTTCTTC
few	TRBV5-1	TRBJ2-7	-	CASSIGGLEQYF	TGCGCCAGCAGCATTGGGGGTCTGGAGCAGTACTTC
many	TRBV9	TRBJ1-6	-	CASSVGDQNNSPLHF	TGTGCCAGCAGCGTAGGGGATCAAAATAATTCACCCCTCCACTTT
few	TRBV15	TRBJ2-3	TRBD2	CATSRERAGALDTQYF	TGTGCCACCAGCAGAGAGAGAGCGGGAGCGCTAGATACGCAGTATTTT
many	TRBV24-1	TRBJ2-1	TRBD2	CASSGTSRYNEQFF	TGTGCCAGTTCGGGGACTAGTAGGTACAATGAGCAGTTCTTC
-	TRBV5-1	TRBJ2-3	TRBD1	CASSSVNGQGAPDTQYF	TGCGCCAGCAGCTCAGTCAACGGACAGGGGGCACCGGATACGCAGTATTTT
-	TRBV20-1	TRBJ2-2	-	CSARDVVSGTNTGELFF	TGCAGTGCTAGAGATGTAGTCAGTGGGACGAACACCGGGGAGCTGTTTTTT